A selection of T cell receptor beta chains follows, all from one sample in a study of shared clonotypes between healthy human individuals. Here immunoSEQ multiplex PCR was the method, and the copy in TCRdb shows in-frame clones only, minus some. The table shows roughly 890,000 clones, with around 92% occurring only once. The sample consisted of naive CD8+ T cells sorted from blood. The receptor source for this set is a young man in good health. Each CDR3 is given with its conserved first and last residue. The order of the fields is J gene, D gene, clone size, V gene, CDR3 protein, CDR3 DNA. D genes are given only for firm matches. Size values are once, few and many counts, or a class for expanded clones, and some rows have none.

J: TRBJ2-7; D: TRBD1; size: -; V: TRBV4-1; CDR3: CASSQDRGEPGQGSYEQYF; DNA: TGCGCCAGCAGCCAAGATAGGGGTGAACCGGGACAGGGGTCCTACGAGCAGTACTTC
J: TRBJ2-7; D: -; size: -; V: TRBV11-2; CDR3: CASSLVPRQLSYEQYF; DNA: TGTGCCAGCAGCTTAGTTCCGAGACAGCTGTCCTACGAGCAGTACTTC
J: TRBJ2-7; D: -; size: -; V: TRBV7-6; CDR3: CASSISPGTDNYEQYF; DNA: TGTGCCAGCAGCATTAGCCCCGGGACGGATAACTACGAGCAGTACTTC
J: TRBJ2-2; D: -; size: -; V: TRBV7-9; CDR3: CASSPRGNTGELFF; DNA: TGTGCCAGCAGCCCGCGGGGGAACACCGGGGAGCTGTTTTTT
J: TRBJ2-7; D: TRBD1; size: -; V: TRBV29-1; CDR3: CSVSGQGELYEQYF; DNA: TGCAGCGTGAGTGGACAGGGGGAATTGTACGAGCAGTACTTC
J: TRBJ1-4; D: -; size: -; V: TRBV10-3; CDR3: CAISETGSTNEKLFF; DNA: TGTGCCATCAGTGAGACAGGGTCGACTAATGAAAAACTGTTTTTT
J: TRBJ2-7; D: -; size: -; V: TRBV7-9; CDR3: CASADRTYEQYF; DNA: TGTGCCAGCGCAGACAGGACCTACGAGCAGTACTTC
J: TRBJ2-1; D: TRBD2; size: -; V: TRBV29-1; CDR3: CSAGLAGTNNEQFF; DNA: TGCAGCGCTGGACTAGCGGGCACTAACAATGAGCAGTTCTTC
J: TRBJ1-4; D: -; size: once; V: TRBV30; CDR3: CAWSEQGSRRLVNEKLFF; DNA: TGTGCCTGGAGTGAACAGGGATCGCGGAGGTTGGTAAATGAAAAACTGTTTTTT
J: TRBJ2-7; D: -; size: -; V: TRBV28; CDR3: CASSSRKYRDREQYF; DNA: TGTGCCAGCAGTTCTCGAAAATACAGGGACCGCGAGCAGTACTTC
J: TRBJ1-2; D: -; size: few; V: TRBV11-2; CDR3: CASSTGDGPNYGYTF; DNA: TGTGCCAGCAGCACGGGAGACGGTCCTAACTATGGCTACACCTTC
J: TRBJ2-1; D: TRBD1; size: -; V: TRBV7-9; CDR3: CATETGKGAYIEKNEQFF; DNA: TGTGCCACGGAAACAGGGAAGGGGGCCTATATCGAGAAGAATGAGCAGTTCTTC
J: TRBJ2-2; D: -; size: -; V: TRBV9; CDR3: CASSLTRASVGELFF; DNA: TGTGCCAGCAGCCTCACCCGGGCGTCGGTCGGGGAGCTGTTTTTT
J: TRBJ2-5; D: TRBD2; size: -; V: TRBV7-9; CDR3: CASQIDERDPETQYF; DNA: TGTGCCAGCCAGATAGACGAGCGGGACCCGGAGACCCAGTACTTC
J: TRBJ1-4; D: -; size: -; V: TRBV19; CDR3: CASSPNRAPQKLFF; DNA: TGTGCCAGTAGTCCAAACCGGGCACCACAAAAACTGTTTTTT
J: TRBJ2-7; D: TRBD2; size: -; V: TRBV10-3; CDR3: CAISEGLADPRLDEQYF; DNA: TGTGCCATCAGTGAGGGACTAGCGGACCCTCGTCTTGACGAGCAGTACTTC
J: TRBJ2-5; D: -; size: -; V: TRBV7-9; CDR3: CASNSGEGYQETQYF; DNA: TGTGCCAGCAACTCCGGTGAGGGTTACCAAGAGACCCAGTACTTC
J: TRBJ2-1; D: -; size: -; V: TRBV5-4; CDR3: CASKLGLGGEAYNEQFF; DNA: TGTGCCAGCAAACTCGGGCTCGGCGGAGAAGCCTACAATGAGCAGTTCTTC
J: TRBJ2-5; D: TRBD1; size: -; V: TRBV5-5; CDR3: CASSDNRGGWQETQYF; DNA: TGTGCCAGCAGCGACAACAGGGGTGGTTGGCAAGAGACCCAGTACTTC
J: TRBJ2-1; D: TRBD2; size: -; V: TRBV29-1; CDR3: CSVELAGAYNEQFF; DNA: TGCAGCGTTGAACTAGCGGGGGCCTACAATGAGCAGTTCTTC
J: TRBJ1-2; D: -; size: -; V: TRBV6-5; CDR3: CASSYSAPDSYTF; DNA: TGTGCCAGCAGTTACTCGGCCCCCGACAGCTACACCTTC
J: TRBJ2-1; D: -; size: -; V: TRBV29-1; CDR3: CSVVSENNEQFF; DNA: TGCAGCGTTGTTTCGGAAAACAATGAGCAGTTCTTC
J: TRBJ2-2; D: -; size: few; V: TRBV2; CDR3: CASSEKAGQRELFF; DNA: TGTGCCAGCAGTGAAAAGGCAGGGCAAAGGGAGCTGTTTTTT
J: TRBJ1-2; D: TRBD1; size: -; V: TRBV28; CDR3: CASSLEQGEINYGYTF; DNA: TGTGCCAGCAGTTTGGAGCAGGGGGAGATTAACTATGGCTACACCTTC
J: TRBJ2-3; D: TRBD2; size: -; V: TRBV5-1; CDR3: CASTPGQRERTDTQYF; DNA: TGCGCCAGCACCCCTGGACAGCGGGAGAGGACAGATACGCAGTATTTT
J: TRBJ1-2; D: TRBD1; size: once; V: TRBV9; CDR3: CASSVGWTGSDYGYTF; DNA: TGTGCCAGCAGCGTAGGTTGGACAGGGTCGGACTATGGCTACACCTTC
J: TRBJ2-7; D: -; size: -; V: TRBV5-1; CDR3: CASSLDRKAYEQYF; DNA: TGCGCCAGCAGCTTAGACAGGAAGGCCTACGAGCAGTACTTC
J: TRBJ2-1; D: -; size: -; V: TRBV27; CDR3: CASSPDSSGSYNEQFF; DNA: TGTGCCAGCAGTCCCGACTCATCCGGTTCCTACAATGAGCAGTTCTTC
J: TRBJ1-5; D: TRBD1; size: -; V: TRBV7-6; CDR3: CASSLLNGDRRDQPQHF; DNA: TGTGCCAGCAGCTTATTGAACGGGGACAGGCGTGATCAGCCCCAGCATTTT
J: TRBJ2-1; D: -; size: -; V: TRBV15; CDR3: CATSTGASGEQFF; DNA: TGTGCCACCAGCACAGGGGCTAGCGGTGAGCAGTTCTTC
J: TRBJ2-2; D: -; size: -; V: TRBV13; CDR3: CASRTGSVGELFF; DNA: TGTGCCAGCAGGACCGGGTCGGTCGGGGAGCTGTTTTTT
J: TRBJ2-7; D: -; size: -; V: TRBV4-3; CDR3: CASSQDDLSEQYF; DNA: TGCGCCAGCAGCCAAGATGACCTCAGCGAGCAGTACTTC
J: TRBJ2-1; D: -; size: -; V: TRBV7-6; CDR3: CASSLSSYNEQFF; DNA: TGTGCCAGCAGCTTGTCCTCTTACAATGAGCAGTTCTTC
J: TRBJ2-7; D: TRBD2; size: -; V: TRBV11-1; CDR3: CASSVERGLLAGGAYEQYF; DNA: TGTGCCAGCAGCGTCGAGAGGGGGCTCCTAGCGGGAGGAGCCTACGAGCAGTACTTC
J: TRBJ2-5; D: -; size: -; V: TRBV7-9; CDR3: CASSPRWEQETQYF; DNA: TGTGCCAGCAGCCCCCGCTGGGAGCAAGAGACCCAGTACTTC
J: TRBJ1-1; D: -; size: -; V: TRBV19; CDR3: CASSILVLRGTEAFF; DNA: TGTGCCAGTAGTATTCTGGTCCTGAGGGGCACTGAAGCTTTCTTT
J: TRBJ2-7; D: -; size: -; V: TRBV5-1; CDR3: CASRITGSYEQYF; DNA: TGCGCCAGCAGAATTACAGGCTCCTACGAGCAGTACTTC
J: TRBJ2-5; D: -; size: -; V: TRBV5-6; CDR3: CASSWGGETQYF; DNA: TGTGCCAGCAGCTGGGGCGGGGAGACCCAGTACTTC
J: TRBJ2-1; D: TRBD2; size: once; V: TRBV7-9; CDR3: CASSQTPSGSLDEQFF; DNA: TGTGCCAGCAGCCAGACCCCTAGCGGGAGTTTGGATGAGCAGTTCTTC
J: TRBJ2-7; D: -; size: -; V: TRBV28; CDR3: CASSLISLEQYF; DNA: TGTGCCAGCAGTTTAATCTCACTGGAGCAGTACTTC
J: TRBJ2-3; D: -; size: -; V: TRBV27; CDR3: CASSSDTDTQYF; DNA: TGTGCCAGCAGCTCCGATACAGATACGCAGTATTTT
J: TRBJ2-1; D: -; size: -; V: TRBV30; CDR3: CAWNPLGNEQFF; DNA: TGTGCTTGGAACCCCTTGGGCAATGAGCAGTTCTTC
J: TRBJ1-5; D: -; size: once; V: TRBV11-2; CDR3: CASSHWGNQPQHF; DNA: TGTGCCAGCTCCCATTGGGGCAATCAGCCCCAGCATTTT
J: TRBJ2-3; D: -; size: -; V: TRBV6-1; CDR3: CASSPRRGTDTQYF; DNA: TGTGCCAGCAGTCCTCGACGGGGCACAGATACGCAGTATTTT
J: TRBJ2-1; D: -; size: -; V: TRBV11-2; CDR3: CASSFWGHNEQFF; DNA: TGTGCCAGCAGCTTCTGGGGGCACAATGAGCAGTTCTTC
J: TRBJ1-5; D: -; size: -; V: TRBV2; CDR3: CASSDEGSSNQPQHF; DNA: TGTGCCAGCAGTGATGAGGGGAGTAGCAATCAGCCCCAGCATTTT
J: TRBJ2-1; D: TRBD2; size: -; V: TRBV4-1; CDR3: CASSTTSGFYNEQFF; DNA: TGCGCCAGCAGCACTACTAGCGGGTTCTACAATGAGCAGTTCTTC
J: TRBJ1-4; D: -; size: -; V: TRBV9; CDR3: CASSPSRTATNEKLFF; DNA: TGTGCCAGCAGCCCCAGTCGAACAGCAACTAATGAAAAACTGTTTTTT
J: TRBJ2-1; D: -; size: -; V: TRBV6-5; CDR3: CASSYGPGTPEQFF; DNA: TGTGCCAGCAGTTACGGCCCCGGGACGCCCGAGCAGTTCTTC
J: TRBJ2-7; D: -; size: -; V: TRBV7-6; CDR3: CASSLAGPNEQYF; DNA: TGTGCCAGCAGCTTAGCCGGCCCCAACGAGCAGTACTTC
J: TRBJ2-4; D: -; size: -; V: TRBV27; CDR3: CASSSGSGKNIQYF; DNA: TGTGCCAGCAGTTCAGGGAGTGGGAAAAACATTCAGTACTTC
J: TRBJ1-1; D: -; size: -; V: TRBV29-1; CDR3: CSVEAGPLPEAFF; DNA: TGCAGCGTCGAAGCGGGTCCACTCCCTGAAGCTTTCTTT
J: TRBJ2-1; D: -; size: -; V: TRBV14; CDR3: CASSLRTTTYNEQFF; DNA: TGTGCCAGCAGCCTCCGGACTACAACCTACAATGAGCAGTTCTTC
J: TRBJ1-2; D: -; size: few; V: TRBV5-4; CDR3: CASSLLGLLDGYTF; DNA: TGTGCCAGCAGCTTGCTGGGTCTTCTGGATGGCTACACCTTC
J: TRBJ1-1; D: -; size: -; V: TRBV7-9; CDR3: CASTQETFEAFF; DNA: TGTGCCAGCACCCAGGAGACTTTTGAAGCTTTCTTT